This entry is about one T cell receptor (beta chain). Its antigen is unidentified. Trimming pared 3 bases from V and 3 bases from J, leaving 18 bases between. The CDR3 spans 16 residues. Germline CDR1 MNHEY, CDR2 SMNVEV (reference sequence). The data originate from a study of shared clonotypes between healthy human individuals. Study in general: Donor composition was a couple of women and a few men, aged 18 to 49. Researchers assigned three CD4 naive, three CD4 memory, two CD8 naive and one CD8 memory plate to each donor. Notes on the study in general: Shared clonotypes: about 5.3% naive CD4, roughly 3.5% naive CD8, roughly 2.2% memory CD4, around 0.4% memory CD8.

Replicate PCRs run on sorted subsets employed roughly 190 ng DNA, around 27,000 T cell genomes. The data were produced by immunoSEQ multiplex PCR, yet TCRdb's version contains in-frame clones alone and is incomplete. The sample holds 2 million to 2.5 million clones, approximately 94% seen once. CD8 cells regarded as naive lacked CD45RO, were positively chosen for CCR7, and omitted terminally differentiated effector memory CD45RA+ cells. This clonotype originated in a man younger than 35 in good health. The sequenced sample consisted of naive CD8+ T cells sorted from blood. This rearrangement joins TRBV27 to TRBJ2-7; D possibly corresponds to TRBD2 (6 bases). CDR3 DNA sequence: TGTGCCAGCAGTTTTATCTCCGTGGGAGGAGTCTACGAGCAGTACTTC. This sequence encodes CASSFISVGGVYEQYF.